This TCR beta chain was observed in a study of glioma-infiltrating T cells after dendritic cell vaccination. The study, taken as a whole, reports: Estimated pretreatment TIL content predicted outcome after dendritic cell vaccination.

Blood PBMC samples: pre-vaccination, two weeks post third vaccination, and at tumor progression. The CDR3 extends over 14 amino acids. CDR1 and CDR2 (germline): GTSNPN, SVGIG (reference sequence). V was clipped by 6 bases and J by 2 bases, with 15 bases between them. Concerning this clone itself: Its antigen is not known.

Sequencing was performed with immunoSEQ multiplex PCR; in TCRdb, only in-frame clones are kept and a portion is missing. The top ten hold under 7% of the sample, which has just over 95,000 clones, about four fifths seen once. The sample was blood, taken before dendritic cell vaccination. This chain uses TRBV30 with TRBJ2-3, with D possibly matching TRBD1 (6 bases). The clonotype originates from a human donor with glioblastoma. CDR3 region: CACTPRGNTDTQYF. Written as DNA, the CDR3 is TGTGCCTGCACCCCTAGGGGGAACACAGATACGCAGTATTTT.